This is a list of T cell receptor beta chains from one sample in a study of cytomegalovirus exposure and HLA in healthy donors. Profiled with immunoSEQ multiplex PCR; TCRdb holds only in-frame clones, not every one. The profile shows around 87,000 clones, approximately 80% of them singletons. Sequenced sample: PBMCs. These receptors were taken from a man aged 35 to 55 in good health and CMV-seronegative. Each CDR3 is given with its conserved first and last residue. D genes are given only for firm matches. The size of a clone is reported for some rows only, either as once, few or many, or as a class for expanded clones.

d_gene: NA; j_gene: TRBJ1-5; abundance: NA; v_gene: TRBV19; CDR3aa: CASSISERKPQHF; CDR3nt: TGTGCCAGTAGTATATCGGAGCGGAAGCCCCAGCATTTT
d_gene: NA; j_gene: TRBJ2-5; abundance: NA; v_gene: TRBV4-2; CDR3aa: CASSHEAGRETQYF; CDR3nt: TGTGCCAGCAGCCACGAGGCCGGGAGAGAGACCCAGTACTTC
d_gene: NA; j_gene: TRBJ1-1; abundance: NA; v_gene: TRBV4-1; CDR3aa: CASSRLGSLANTEAFF; CDR3nt: TGCGCCAGCAGCCGGCTCGGTAGCTTGGCGAACACTGAAGCTTTCTTT
d_gene: NA; j_gene: TRBJ2-5; abundance: NA; v_gene: TRBV5-6; CDR3aa: CASSLGGLTAKETQYF; CDR3nt: TGTGCCAGCAGCTTGGGAGGATTGACAGCAAAAGAGACCCAGTACTTC
d_gene: NA; j_gene: TRBJ2-2; abundance: NA; v_gene: TRBV27; CDR3aa: CASSIGTITGELFF; CDR3nt: TGTGCCAGCAGTATAGGGACAATTACCGGGGAGCTGTTTTTT
d_gene: NA; j_gene: TRBJ1-4; abundance: NA; v_gene: TRBV6-1; CDR3aa: CASSEDGQGGQKLFF; CDR3nt: TGTGCCAGCAGTGAAGACGGGCAGGGTGGACAAAAACTGTTTTTT
d_gene: TRBD2; j_gene: TRBJ2-3; abundance: NA; v_gene: TRBV27; CDR3aa: CASSLQLAGGPDTQYF; CDR3nt: TGTGCCAGCAGTTTACAACTAGCGGGGGGCCCAGATACGCAGTATTTT
d_gene: TRBD1; j_gene: TRBJ1-1; abundance: NA; v_gene: TRBV6-1; CDR3aa: CASIRDRASGEAFF; CDR3nt: TGTGCCAGCATCCGGGACAGGGCTAGTGGTGAAGCTTTCTTT
d_gene: NA; j_gene: TRBJ1-1; abundance: NA; v_gene: TRBV5-1; CDR3aa: CATTREALVRNTEAFF; CDR3nt: TGCGCCACTACAAGGGAGGCACTGGTGAGGAACACTGAAGCTTTCTTT
d_gene: TRBD1; j_gene: TRBJ2-7; abundance: NA; v_gene: TRBV6-5; CDR3aa: CASSYSGTGVEQYF; CDR3nt: TGTGCCAGCAGTTACTCCGGGACAGGGGTCGAGCAGTACTTC
d_gene: TRBD2; j_gene: TRBJ2-3; abundance: NA; v_gene: TRBV6-1; CDR3aa: CASSELAGGPDTQYF; CDR3nt: TGTGCCAGCAGTGAACTAGCGGGGGGCCCAGATACGCAGTATTTT
d_gene: TRBD1; j_gene: TRBJ2-3; abundance: once; v_gene: TRBV9; CDR3aa: CASSVRTGWADTQYF; CDR3nt: TGTGCCAGCAGCGTACGGACAGGGTGGGCAGATACGCAGTATTTT
d_gene: TRBD1; j_gene: TRBJ1-5; abundance: NA; v_gene: TRBV4-1; CDR3aa: CASSQSGTDNQPQHF; CDR3nt: TGCGCCAGCAGCCAATCCGGGACAGACAATCAGCCCCAGCATTTT
d_gene: TRBD2; j_gene: TRBJ2-1; abundance: NA; v_gene: TRBV11-2; CDR3aa: CASSLGSGGYNEQFF; CDR3nt: TGTGCCAGCAGCTTAGGGAGCGGGGGATACAATGAGCAGTTCTTC
d_gene: TRBD1; j_gene: TRBJ2-1; abundance: NA; v_gene: TRBV7-6; CDR3aa: CASSPTGARSEQFF; CDR3nt: TGTGCCAGCAGCCCGACAGGGGCCCGGAGTGAGCAGTTCTTC
d_gene: NA; j_gene: TRBJ2-2; abundance: NA; v_gene: TRBV11-2; CDR3aa: CASSSVGGGELFF; CDR3nt: TGTGCCAGCAGCTCGGTAGGGGGAGGGGAGCTGTTTTTT
d_gene: TRBD1; j_gene: TRBJ2-7; abundance: once; v_gene: TRBV28; CDR3aa: CASSLRGQGPYEQYF; CDR3nt: TGTGCCAGCAGTTTAAGGGGACAGGGGCCCTACGAGCAGTACTTC
d_gene: NA; j_gene: TRBJ1-2; abundance: NA; v_gene: TRBV29-1; CDR3aa: CSAQGNYGYTF; CDR3nt: TGCAGCGCCCAGGGGAACTATGGCTACACCTTC
d_gene: NA; j_gene: TRBJ1-6; abundance: NA; v_gene: TRBV19; CDR3aa: CASSIGERRRSPLHF; CDR3nt: TGTGCCAGTAGTATAGGGGAGAGGAGGCGATCACCCCTCCACTTT
d_gene: NA; j_gene: TRBJ2-3; abundance: few; v_gene: TRBV7-8; CDR3aa: CASSRAGSQADTQYF; CDR3nt: TGTGCCAGCAGCCGGGCGGGCAGCCAGGCAGATACGCAGTATTTT
d_gene: NA; j_gene: TRBJ2-6; abundance: NA; v_gene: TRBV7-2; CDR3aa: CASSSDISGANVLTF; CDR3nt: TGTGCCAGCAGCTCAGATATCTCTGGGGCCAACGTCCTGACTTTC
d_gene: TRBD2; j_gene: TRBJ2-5; abundance: NA; v_gene: TRBV7-3; CDR3aa: CASSPGIAGQETQYF; CDR3nt: TGTGCCAGCAGCCCCGGAATAGCGGGGCAAGAGACCCAGTACTTC
d_gene: NA; j_gene: TRBJ1-1; abundance: NA; v_gene: TRBV19; CDR3aa: CASNGLFGTEAFF; CDR3nt: TGTGCCAGTAACGGGTTGTTTGGCACTGAAGCTTTCTTT